This T cell receptor beta chain was found in a study of shared clonotypes between healthy human individuals. Notes on the study in general: Only blood samples were collected, and tissue repertoires likely differ.

Note on this clone: Its antigen is still unknown.

Method: immunoSEQ multiplex PCR; TCRdb's copy keeps in-frame clones and lacks some. Of about 330,000 clones in the sample, about nine tenths were seen once. This TCR came from a man aged 18 to 30 in good health. The sequencing sample was made of memory CD8+ T cells sorted from blood. Specified subset: CD45RO+ cells pooled with CCR7-negative TemRA cells.

For the CDR3, the DNA is TGTGCTAGTGGGGATCGGGGGGGAGCTTTCTTT. This translates into CASGDRGGAFF. J is TRBJ1-1 and V is TRBV12-5; perhaps TRBD1 as D (5 bases). The CDR3 runs to 11 residues. V lost 6 bases to trimming and J lost 10 bases, with 12 bases between them. In germline, CDR1 is LGHNT, CDR2 FRNRAP.